This T cell receptor beta chain was retrieved from a study of Ad26.COV2.S vaccination and SARS-CoV-2 variants. The overall study: The authors gave Ad26.COV2.S intramuscularly, either once or twice 56 days apart. Study outcomes and limitations: Comparability of non-spike TCR breadth was observed across vaccine and placebo recipients.

Clones were read by immunoSEQ multiplex PCR, and TCRdb kept only the in-frame ones, dropping some. Of roughly 400,000 clones listed, approximately 90% are singletons. Comment on this clone: Its antigen is unknown.

The treatment here: around 19 received Ad26.COV2.S at low or high dose, single or two shots; about 5 received placebo; per-sample allocation not given. Samples were taken on day 63 after the first vaccine or placebo injection. An adult aged 18-55 years in Boston served as the donor. Expression of Wuhan-strain SARS-CoV-2 spike came from the Ad26 vector that formed the vaccine. The receptor was derived from a person aged 18-60 years who received the Ad26.COV2.S COVID-19 vaccine or a placebo. The material sequenced was peripheral blood, taken in a trial of Ad26.COV2.S vaccine versus placebo.

The DNA of the CDR3 is TGTGCCAGCAGCCAAGATCGGGAGGGCCCGGGGAACACTGAAGCTTTCTTT. It yields the protein CASSQDREGPGNTEAFF. This chain joins TRBV4-2 and TRBJ1-1; D is uncertain. In germline, CDR1 is LGHNA, CDR2 YNFKEQ. Deletions cut 0 bases from V and 1 base from J, with 15 bases between. The length of the CDR3 is 17 residues.